Each of the 14 T cell receptor beta chains below was sequenced from the same sample in a study of beta chain features in type 1 diabetes. Study-wide results and limits: Shortening of TCRB CDR3s, moderate but significant, appeared in all four CD4+ subsets of Type 1 diabetes patients.

Expressed TCRB transcripts got sequenced, as all isolated RNA was reverse transcribed. The data were produced by immunoSEQ multiplex PCR, yet TCRdb's version contains in-frame clones alone and is incomplete. Among about 340,000 clones, about a tenth were seen once, and the ten largest hold less than 1.2%. Antigens for these TCRs are unknown. The sample was central memory CD4+ T cells from blood. The receptors stem from a man aged 25 to 40 with type 1 diabetes.

This clone occurred a few times. The rearrangement uses TRBV5-4 and TRBJ2-5; the match to TRBD2 covers 10 bases. Germline CDR1 is SGHNT and CDR2 is YYREEE (reference sequence). Unmatched junction bases numbered 11, after V lost 2 bases and J lost 7 bases. This CDR3 comprises 16 residues. The CDR3: CASSFGSGGPAGTQYF. The CDR3 DNA sequence: TGTGCCAGCAGCTTTGGTAGCGGGGGGCCGGCCGGGACCCAGTACTTC.

This sequence joins TRBV9 and TRBJ1-2; 9 bases are shared with TRBD1. The germline V gene has CDR1 SGDLS and CDR2 YYNGEE. This CDR3 is 15 amino acids long. The V gene end was trimmed by 4 bases and the J gene end by 4 bases; junction bases not matched to a gene: 8. The CDR3: CASSPVPGQGYGYTF. The CDR3 DNA is TGTGCCAGCAGCCCCGTACCGGGACAGGGCTATGGCTACACCTTC.

The V call is TRBV5-1, the J call TRBJ1-2, with 7 positions matching TRBD1. In germline, CDR1 is SGHRS, CDR2 YFSETQ. The CDR3 runs 16 residues. J gave up 4 bases and V 4 bases, and 13 bases lay outside the gene matches. The CDR3 nucleotides read TGCGCCAGCAGCCCGGAGGGAGGGGGCGACTTCTATGGCTACACCTTC. Residues: CASSPEGGGDFYGYTF.

This clone was counted at least ten times. V is TRBV7-2 and J is TRBJ1-6, with TRBD1 identical over 7 bases. V lost 4 bases and J lost 9; bases outside the gene matches: 9. The CDR3 contains 15 residues. Germline lookup yields CDR1 SGHTA and CDR2 FQGNSA. The CDR3 DNA reads as TGTGCCAGCAGCTCGACAGGGCAGTTTAGTTCACCCCTCCACTTT. Amino acid sequence: CASSSTGQFSSPLHF.

The chain couples TRBV30 to TRBJ2-1, with 9 bases matching TRBD2. Germline trimming cut 2 bases from V and 6 bases from J; bases unmatched to any gene: 8. The CDR3 covers 15 residues. Germline V CDR1 and CDR2: GTSNPN, SVGIG (reference sequence). The CDR3 spells CAWSQAGGGANEQFF. The CDR3 DNA follows: TGTGCCTGGAGTCAGGCGGGCGGGGGGGCCAATGAGCAGTTCTTC.

This chain uses TRBV7-2 with TRBJ2-7; D possibly matches TRBD1 or TRBD2 (5 bases each). Deletions cut 6 bases from V and 10 bases from J, with 19 bases between. Germline V lookup: CDR1 SGHTA, CDR2 FQGNSA. The CDR3 loop spans 13 amino acids. The CDR3 DNA is TGTGCCAGCAGTCCGGGGCCAGTTCGAGAACAGTACTTC. Amino acids: CASSPGPVREQYF.

This clone was detected ten times or more. This sequence joins TRBV10-3 and TRBJ2-2; 8 nucleotides line up with TRBD2. The CDR3 totals 15 residues. Germline-derived CDR1 and CDR2 are ENHRY and SYGVKD. The ends lost 4 bases at V and 5 bases at J; junction bases unmatched: 6. CDR3: CAISGGIAGTGELFF. In DNA, the CDR3 is TGTGCCATCAGTGGAGGAATAGCGGGGACCGGGGAGCTGTTTTTT.

This rearrangement joins TRBV6-5 to TRBJ2-7; D perhaps matches TRBD2 (5 bases). V was cut by 7 bases and J by 4 bases, with 14 bases left in between. There are 13 residues in the CDR3. Germline assignment: CDR1 MNHEY and CDR2 SVGAGI. The CDR3 bases are TGTGCCAGCACCCCCGCGGGCCGGTACGAGCAGTACTTC. It codes for CASTPAGRYEQYF.

This clone was counted at least ten times. The gene calls are TRBV7-9 and TRBJ2-7; D is ambiguous. Trimming shortened V by 6 bases and J by 5 bases, and 14 bases separated the two germline ends. Germline V lookup: CDR1 SEHNR, CDR2 FQNEAQ (reference sequence). This CDR3 has 13 residues. In nucleotides, the CDR3 is TGTGCCAGCAGTTTCGGGTGGAGCAACGAGCAGTACTTC. This codes for CASSFGWSNEQYF. Together with reference TRBV7-9 and TRBJ2-7, the CDR3 gives the full variable domain: DTGVSQNPRHKITKRGQNVTFRCDPISEHNRLYWYRQTLGQGPEFLTYFQNEAQLEKSRLLSDRFSAERPKGSFSTLEIQRTEQGDSAMYLCASSFGWSNEQYFGPGTRLTVT.

The table lists this clone with a few counts. This rearrangement joins TRBV10-3 to TRBJ2-1; 8 nucleotides line up with TRBD2. Trimming at V came to 6 bases and at J to 6 bases, leaving 4 bases not matched to a gene. The germline CDR1 and CDR2 sequences are ENHRY and SYGVKD. This CDR3 is 13 amino acids long. This CDR3 is CAISLAGFNEQFF. In DNA form, the CDR3 reads TGTGCCATCAGCCTAGCGGGCTTCAATGAGCAGTTCTTC.

This clone was recorded many times. The chain is built from TRBV14 and TRBJ1-6; the D gene is possibly TRBD1 (5 bases). CDR1 is SGHDN and CDR2 is FVKESK in the germline V gene. The CDR3 is 15 residues long. With 2 bases removed from V and 9 bases from J, the gap between germline ends came to 14 bases. The CDR3 DNA follows: TGTGCCAGCAGCCAAAAAGGGGAGGGGATTTCACCCCTCCACTTT. Amino acids: CASSQKGEGISPLHF.

Concerning this clone: A much bigger clone sits one base away, suggesting this may be a read error. This chain joins TRBV7-9 and TRBJ2-7; no clear D gene. V was shortened by 5 bases and J by 2 bases, with 13 bases between the two germline ends. The CDR3 loop spans 14 amino acids. The V gene's germline CDR1 is SEHNR and CDR2 FQNEAQ (reference sequence). In nucleotides, the CDR3 is TGTGCCAGCAGCCAAGATACGGCAGCCTACGAGCAGTACTTC. Protein sequence: CASSQDTAAYEQYF.

This clone was seen a handful of times. The chain combines TRBV6-9 with TRBJ2-4; D remains ambiguous. The germline V and J ends were trimmed by 10 bases and 0 bases, with 10 bases remaining between them. The CDR3 is 13 amino acids. The V gene's germline CDR1 is MNHGY and CDR2 SVAAGI. The CDR3 DNA reads TGTGCCATCCCAAGCCAAGCCAAAAACATTCAGTACTTC. Translating it yields CAIPSQAKNIQYF.

V usage is TRBV6-6 and J usage is TRBJ1-2; 7 nucleotides line up with TRBD1. The CDR3 runs to 13 residues. Per the germline V gene, CDR1 is MNHNY and CDR2 is SVGAGI (reference sequence). J lost 8 bases, V lost 6 bases, and 9 bases had no gene match. The CDR3 bases are TGTGCCAGCAGCTTCGGACAGGAGAACGGCTACACCTTC. Translating it yields CASSFGQENGYTF.